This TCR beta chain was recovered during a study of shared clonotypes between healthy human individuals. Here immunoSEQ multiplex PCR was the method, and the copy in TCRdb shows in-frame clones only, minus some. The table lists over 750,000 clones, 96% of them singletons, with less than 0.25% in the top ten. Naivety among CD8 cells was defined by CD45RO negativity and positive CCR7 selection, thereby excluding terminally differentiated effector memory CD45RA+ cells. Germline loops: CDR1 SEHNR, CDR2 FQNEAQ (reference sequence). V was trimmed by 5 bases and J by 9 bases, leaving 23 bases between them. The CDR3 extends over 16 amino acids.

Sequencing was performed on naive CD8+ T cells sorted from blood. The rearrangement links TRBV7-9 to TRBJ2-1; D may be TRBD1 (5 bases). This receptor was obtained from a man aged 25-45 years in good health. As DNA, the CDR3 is TGTGCCAGCAGCCTGGCGGCAGGGCCCCCTTTTCGTGAGCAGTTCTTC. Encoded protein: CASSLAAGPPFREQFF. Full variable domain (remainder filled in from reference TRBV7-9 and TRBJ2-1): DTGVSQNPRHKITKRGQNVTFRCDPISEHNRLYWYRQTLGQGPEFLTYFQNEAQLEKSRLLSDRFSAERPKGSFSTLEIQRTEQGDSAMYLCASSLAAGPPFREQFFGPGTRLTVL.